These 6 T cell receptor beta chains were all obtained from the same sample, sequenced in a study of cytomegalovirus exposure and HLA in healthy donors. Primers: 60 Vbeta forward and 13 Jbeta reverse. This table comes from immunoSEQ multiplex PCR, and its TCRdb copy is limited to in-frame clones, with some not included. Of some 120,000 clones in the sample, approximately 78% were seen once. Sequenced sample: PBMCs. These TCRs come from a woman between 40 and 50 years old in good health and CMV-seronegative.

This clone was seen a single time. One end of the junction does not line up with germline, which may come from a read error. Distinct nucleotide sequences in the sample also encode this CDR3. The chain combines TRBV7-9 with TRBJ2-7; D gene unclear. The germline V gene has CDR1 SEHNR and CDR2 FQNEAQ (reference sequence). This CDR3 is built from 11 residues. In DNA, the CDR3 is TGTTCCAGCAGCTCTGCCTACGAGCAGTACTTC. Translating gives CSSSSAYEQYF. The full variable domain, rest sourced from reference TRBV7-9 and TRBJ2-7, is DTGVSQNPRHKITKRGQNVTFRCDPISEHNRLYWYRQTLGQGPEFLTYFQNEAQLEKSRLLSDRFSAERPKGSFSTLEIQRTEQGDSAMYLCSSSSAYEQYFGPGTRLTVT.

This chain connects TRBV10-1 to TRBJ2-1, with D unclear. The V end lost 3 bases, the J end lost 3 bases, and 6 bases lay between the germline ends. Germline V gene sequence: CDR1 WNHNN, CDR2 SYGVQD (reference sequence). The CDR3 extends over 13 amino acids. CDR3 nucleotides: TGCGCCAGCAGTGACCAGTTCTACAATGAGCAGTTCTTC. It specifies CASSDQFYNEQFF.

The V gene is TRBV10-1, the J gene TRBJ2-3, with 11 positions matching TRBD2. This CDR3 is built from 13 residues. The J segment lost 9 bases and the V segment lost 2 bases, leaving 1 base of the junction unmatched. CDR1 and CDR2 from the germline V gene are WNHNN and SYGVQD (reference sequence). Written as DNA, the CDR3 is TGCGCCAGCAGTGAGGCTAGCGGGAGGACGCAGTATTTT. This encodes CASSEASGRTQYF.

This chain joins TRBV19 and TRBJ1-1; D is perhaps TRBD1 (5 bases). Germline V gene data show CDR1 as LNHDA and CDR2 as SQIVND (reference sequence). The V gene lost 2 bases and the J gene lost 8 bases, with 12 bases spanning the gap. The CDR3 spans 13 residues. The CDR3 nucleotides read TGTGCCAGTAGTATACCAAGACAGTCCGAAGCTTTCTTT. Its protein product is CASSIPRQSEAFF.

The V call is TRBV28, the J call TRBJ2-3, with a possible D match to TRBD1 (6 bases). Trimming took 7 bases from V and 5 from J, leaving 16 bases between them. The germline V gene has CDR1 MDHEN and CDR2 SYDVKM. The CDR3 covers 14 residues. CDR3: CASNSPGAGDTQYF. Here the CDR3 DNA reads TGTGCCAGCAATTCGCCAGGGGCCGGAGATACGCAGTATTTT.

The chain couples TRBV2 to TRBJ1-1; 7 positions match TRBD1. Germline loops: CDR1 SNHLY, CDR2 FYNNEI. This CDR3 spans 15 amino acids. Germline trimming cut 7 bases from V and 0 bases from J; bases unmatched to any gene: 8. This chain's CDR3 is CASMGQTIMNTEAFF. CDR3 nucleotide sequence: TGTGCCAGCATGGGACAGACCATTATGAACACTGAAGCTTTCTTT. Together with reference TRBV2 and TRBJ1-1, the CDR3 gives the full variable domain: EPEVTQTPSHQVTQMGQEVILRCVPISNHLYFYWYRQILGQKVEFLVSFYNNEISEKSEIFDDQFSVERPDGSNFTLKIRSTKLEDSAMYFCASMGQTIMNTEAFFGQGTRLTVV.